The 14 T cell receptor beta chains below all came from one sample that was sequenced in a study of Ad26.COV2.S vaccination and SARS-CoV-2 variants. Treatment given: approximately 18 received Ad26.COV2.S at low or high dose, single or two shots; about five received placebo; per-sample allocation not given. Day 63 after the first vaccine or placebo injection was the time point for sampling. Some clones are missing from TCRdb's copy, which holds only in-frame ones; the method was immunoSEQ multiplex PCR. The sample contains approximately 500,000 clones, roughly nine tenths of which appear only once. This material consisted of peripheral blood, taken in a trial of Ad26.COV2.S vaccine versus placebo. Every receptor here comes from a person between 18 and 65 years old who received the Ad26.COV2.S COVID-19 vaccine or a placebo.

This sequence joins TRBV29-1 and TRBJ2-5, with D perhaps TRBD2 (6 bases). The CDR3 totals 13 residues. V was trimmed by 4 bases and J by 5 bases, leaving 14 bases between them. CDR1 and CDR2 (germline): SQVTM, ANQGSEA. The DNA for the CDR3 is TGCAGCGTTGCACAGCGGGTCGGGGAGACCCAGTACTTC. Its translation is CSVAQRVGETQYF.

DNA for the CDR3: TGTGCCAGCAGTTTGAAGGCTCCCCGGGCCGGGGAGCTGTTTTTT. The encoded protein is CASSLKAPRAGELFF. The V and J genes are TRBV28 and TRBJ2-2; no firm D call. V lost 3 bases, J lost 6 bases, and 14 bases lay in between. Germline lookup yields CDR1 MDHEN and CDR2 SYDVKM. The CDR3 contains 15 residues.

V gene TRBV7-6 combines with J gene TRBJ1-2; TRBD1 agrees at 7 bases. V gave up 3 bases and J gave up 2 bases; unmatched junction bases: 3. CDR1 is SGHVS, CDR2 FNYEAQ, per germline. This CDR3 comprises 14 residues. The DNA of the CDR3 is TGTGCCAGCAGCTTGGGGGACAGAAACTATGGCTACACCTTC. It specifies CASSLGDRNYGYTF.

The chain uses TRBV6-2 or TRBV6-3 and TRBJ2-7, with 7 bases matching TRBD2. Per germline, CDR1 MNHEY and CDR2 SVGEGT. V shed 2 bases, J shed 3 bases, and the junction held 4 bases outside the gene matches. The CDR3 consists of 14 residues. CDR3 nucleotide sequence: TGTGCCAGCAGTTACGGTGGCGGGAGCTACGAGCAGTACTTC. It codes for CASSYGGGSYEQYF.

The chain couples TRBV19 to TRBJ2-1; D ambiguous. The CDR3 is 13 residues long. V lost 4 bases, J lost 3 bases, and 7 bases lay in between. Germline lookup yields CDR1 LNHDA and CDR2 SQIVND (reference sequence). In DNA form, the CDR3 reads TGTGCCAGTAGTAGGGCCAGCTACAATGAGCAGTTCTTC. The encoded protein is CASSRASYNEQFF.

This chain links TRBV19 with TRBJ2-3; no firm D call. V lost 6 bases to trimming and J lost 2 bases, with 9 bases between them. Germline V gives CDR1 LNHDA, CDR2 SQIVND (reference sequence). This CDR3 is built from 13 residues. The CDR3 DNA sequence: TGTGCCAGTAGACGGTCCTCCACAGATACGCAGTATTTT. It specifies CASRRSSTDTQYF.

The chain couples TRBV28 to TRBJ1-4; 9 bases align to TRBD1. The CDR3 contains 15 residues. The J segment lost 5 bases and the V segment lost 4 bases, leaving 5 bases of the junction unmatched. Germline V gene lookup returns CDR1 MDHEN and CDR2 SYDVKM. CDR3 nucleotide sequence: TGTGCCAGCAGTTCCAGGGACAGGGCCAATGAAAAACTGTTTTTT. This sequence encodes CASSSRDRANEKLFF.

The chain joins TRBV6-5 to TRBJ1-5; tentatively, D is TRBD1 (6 bases). CDR1 is MNHEY and CDR2 is SVGAGI in the germline V gene. The germline V and J ends were trimmed by 6 bases and 6 bases, with 15 bases remaining between them. The CDR3 has 14 amino acids. Here the CDR3 reads CASRATGSGQPQHF. CDR3 nucleotide sequence: TGTGCCAGCAGAGCAACAGGGAGCGGTCAGCCCCAGCATTTT.

This sequence joins TRBV6-2 or TRBV6-3 and TRBJ1-5, with D maybe TRBD1 (6 bases). The germline V gene has CDR1 MNHEY and CDR2 SVGEGT. V lost 6 bases, J lost 0 bases, and 15 bases lay in between. CDR3 length equals 16 residues. The CDR3 nucleotides read TGTGCCAGCAGCAAACCGGGACATCATAGCAATCAGCCCCAGCATTTT. Amino acids: CASSKPGHHSNQPQHF.

This rearrangement joins TRBV6-4 to TRBJ1-1; D call uncertain. The germline V gene has CDR1 MRHNA and CDR2 SNTAGT. V lost 0 bases and J lost 3, with 5 bases in between. This CDR3 is 13 amino acids long. CDR3 coding DNA: TGTGCCAGCAGTGACTCGGGAGACACTGAAGCTTTCTTT. Translated, it gives CASSDSGDTEAFF.

This clone was counted between two and nine times. The chain combines TRBV28 with TRBJ1-6, with 8 nucleotides matching TRBD1. The V segment lost 6 bases and the J segment 10 bases; nucleotides outside the gene matches: 8. Germline CDR1 reads MDHEN; CDR2 reads SYDVKM. The CDR3 sequence is 14 residues long. CDR3 in amino acids: CASRMTGEGSPLHF. Here the CDR3 DNA reads TGTGCCAGCAGGATGACAGGGGAGGGATCACCCCTCCACTTT.

This clone showed up just a few times. J is TRBJ1-3 and V is TRBV2; no firm D call. The CDR3 is 13 residues long. Trimming pared 1 base from V and 4 bases from J, leaving 5 bases between. Germline CDR1 is SNHLY and CDR2 is FYNNEI. The DNA of the CDR3 is TGTGCCAGCAGTGAAGGTGAAGGAAACACCATATATTTT. Translated: CASSEGEGNTIYF.

The rearrangement uses TRBV18 and TRBJ1-3; D not certain. The CDR3 contains 16 residues. Looked up from germline, CDR1 is KGHSH and CDR2 is LQKENI. Trimming removed 2 bases at V and 0 bases at J, with 11 bases between. In DNA form, the CDR3 reads TGTGCCAGCTCACCAGGCCCAAGTAGCTCTGGAAACACCATATATTTT. Translating it yields CASSPGPSSSGNTIYF. Together with reference TRBV18 and TRBJ1-3, the CDR3 gives the full variable domain: NAGVMQNPRHLVRRRGQEARLRCSPMKGHSHVYWYRQLPEEGLKFMVYLQKENIIDESGMPKERFSAEFPKEGPSILRIQQVVRGDSAAYFCASSPGPSSSGNTIYFGEGSWLTVV.

This clone was detected only a few times. The chain combines TRBV27 with TRBJ1-2, with a tentative D call TRBD1 (6 bases). V lost 0 bases, J lost 3 bases, and 17 bases lay in between. Looked up from germline, CDR1 is MNHEY and CDR2 is SMNVEV (reference sequence). The CDR3 length is 17 residues. The CDR3 protein is CASSLSPGHRFDYGYTF. Written as DNA, the CDR3 is TGTGCCAGCAGTTTATCCCCGGGACACCGCTTTGACTATGGCTACACCTTC.